These T cell receptor beta chains were read from a single sample in a study of blood T cell repertoires in COVID-19. Only in-frame clones appear in the TCRdb table, and some are missing; sequencing was by immunoSEQ multiplex PCR. The top ten clones hold roughly a tenth of a sample with 250,000 to 350,000 clones, around 86% of them seen once. The specimen sequenced was PBMCs or T cells enriched from blood (not recorded which). These receptors all stem from a woman aged 18-29 years who had recovered from COVID-19. CDR3s include the opening cysteine and the closing phenylalanine or tryptophan. D genes are given only for firm matches. Clone size is not always given. Where it is, it says once, few, many or a class for expanded clones.

abundance: -
j_gene: TRBJ2-2
d_gene: -
v_gene: TRBV12-5
CDR3nt: TGTGCTAGTGGTTTGGTGGCCGCCGGGGAGCTGTTTTTT
CDR3aa: CASGLVAAGELFF

abundance: -
j_gene: TRBJ2-1
d_gene: -
v_gene: TRBV11-2
CDR3nt: TGTGCCAGCAGCCTGGGGGACCCGGGACTCGATTACTCCTACAATGAGCAGTTCTTC
CDR3aa: CASSLGDPGLDYSYNEQFF

abundance: -
j_gene: TRBJ1-6
d_gene: TRBD1
v_gene: TRBV5-1
CDR3nt: TGCGCCAGCAGCTTTGGGGACAGGGGCCGAAGCTCCTATAATTCACCCCTCCACTTT
CDR3aa: CASSFGDRGRSSYNSPLHF

abundance: -
j_gene: TRBJ2-3
d_gene: -
v_gene: TRBV18
CDR3nt: TGTGCCAGCTCACCACGTTGGCAGGGGACAGATACGCAGTATTTT
CDR3aa: CASSPRWQGTDTQYF

abundance: -
j_gene: TRBJ1-1
d_gene: -
v_gene: TRBV5-1
CDR3nt: TGCGCCAGCATTTTAAGTAGCAGCCTCATCACTGAAGCTTTCTTT
CDR3aa: CASILSSSLITEAFF

abundance: once
j_gene: TRBJ2-7
d_gene: -
v_gene: TRBV10-3
CDR3nt: TGTGCCATCAGTGAGTCGTTCGCCTACGAGCAGTACTTC
CDR3aa: CAISESFAYEQYF

abundance: -
j_gene: TRBJ1-2
d_gene: TRBD1
v_gene: TRBV28
CDR3nt: TGTGCCAGCAGTTTTCCCCGGGACAGGCAAGGGCCTAACTATGGCTACACCTTC
CDR3aa: CASSFPRDRQGPNYGYTF

abundance: -
j_gene: TRBJ1-1
d_gene: TRBD1
v_gene: TRBV2
CDR3nt: TGTGCCAGCAGACCCGGGACAGTGAACACTGAAGCTTTCTTT
CDR3aa: CASRPGTVNTEAFF

abundance: -
j_gene: TRBJ1-3
d_gene: TRBD1
v_gene: TRBV18
CDR3nt: TGTGCCAGCTCACCGGCGCCAGGGGGCTCTGGAAACACCATATATTTT
CDR3aa: CASSPAPGGSGNTIYF

abundance: -
j_gene: TRBJ1-5
d_gene: -
v_gene: TRBV29-1
CDR3nt: TGCAGCGTTGATCGTGCCGGGCGGGATCAGCCCCAGCATTTT
CDR3aa: CSVDRAGRDQPQHF

abundance: -
j_gene: TRBJ1-2
d_gene: TRBD1
v_gene: TRBV29-1
CDR3nt: TGCAGCGTAGGACAGGGATCCAACTATGGCTACACCTTC
CDR3aa: CSVGQGSNYGYTF

abundance: -
j_gene: TRBJ1-2
d_gene: -
v_gene: TRBV28
CDR3nt: TGTGCCAGCAGTTTTGCGGGGGCGACTAACTATGGCTACACCTTC
CDR3aa: CASSFAGATNYGYTF

abundance: -
j_gene: TRBJ1-2
d_gene: TRBD1
v_gene: TRBV14
CDR3nt: TGTGCCAGCAGCCCGGACAGGGTCAGTGGCTACACCTTC
CDR3aa: CASSPDRVSGYTF

abundance: -
j_gene: TRBJ2-5
d_gene: TRBD2
v_gene: TRBV27
CDR3nt: TGTGCCAGCAGTTGGGTAGCGGGAGACTTTAAGGAGACCCAGTACTTC
CDR3aa: CASSWVAGDFKETQYF

abundance: -
j_gene: TRBJ2-2
d_gene: -
v_gene: TRBV7-3
CDR3nt: TGTGCCAGCAGCTTAAGAGACGGGAGTTATACCGGGGAGCTGTTTTTT
CDR3aa: CASSLRDGSYTGELFF

abundance: -
j_gene: TRBJ2-7
d_gene: TRBD1
v_gene: TRBV28
CDR3nt: TGTGCCAGCAGTCGCCGGGACAGGGGCTACGAGCAGTACTTC
CDR3aa: CASSRRDRGYEQYF

abundance: -
j_gene: TRBJ1-5
d_gene: -
v_gene: TRBV7-5
CDR3nt: TGTGTCAGAAGCCAGAGGGGGTTTAGCAATCAGCCCCAGCATTTT
CDR3aa: CVRSQRGFSNQPQHF

abundance: -
j_gene: TRBJ1-2
d_gene: TRBD1
v_gene: TRBV2
CDR3nt: TGTGCCAGCAGTGACCCAAACAGGGGTGGCTACACCTTC
CDR3aa: CASSDPNRGGYTF

abundance: -
j_gene: TRBJ2-4
d_gene: TRBD2
v_gene: TRBV6-5
CDR3nt: TGTGCCAGCAGCATGAGCGGGGGAAGCAAAAACATTCAGTACTTC
CDR3aa: CASSMSGGSKNIQYF

abundance: few
j_gene: TRBJ1-5
d_gene: TRBD1
v_gene: TRBV6-5
CDR3nt: TGTGCCAGCACCCGACAGGGCGAGCCCCAGCATTTT
CDR3aa: CASTRQGEPQHF

abundance: -
j_gene: TRBJ2-1
d_gene: -
v_gene: TRBV27
CDR3nt: TGTGCCAGCAGTCCCAACCCCTCCGAGGTCAGGGCCTTCTACAATGAGCAGTTCTTC
CDR3aa: CASSPNPSEVRAFYNEQFF

abundance: -
j_gene: TRBJ2-7
d_gene: -
v_gene: TRBV3-1/TRBV3-2
CDR3nt: TGTGCCAGCAGCCAATACAGGGACGAGCAGTACTTC
CDR3aa: CASSQYRDEQYF

abundance: many
j_gene: TRBJ2-3
d_gene: TRBD2
v_gene: TRBV11-2
CDR3nt: TGTGCCAGCAGCATTAGCGGGAGGGCGGAGGATACGCAGTATTTT
CDR3aa: CASSISGRAEDTQYF

abundance: -
j_gene: TRBJ1-4
d_gene: -
v_gene: TRBV3-1/TRBV3-2
CDR3nt: TGTGCCAGCAGCCAACAGGGGCTTAATGAAAAACTGTTTTTT
CDR3aa: CASSQQGLNEKLFF